The clone carrying this TCR beta chain was seen at least ten times. Its cognate antigen is unknown. The entry originates in a study of blood T cells in healthy people across ages. Study conclusions and caveats: Donor CMV status, an unknown factor, possibly confounded changes in expanded clonotypes.

Together with a sample-barcoded 5' primer, a J-beta primer mix was included in a second PCR lasting roughly 6 to 12 cycles. Tags on each cDNA molecule came from a template-switch adaptor with 12 random nucleotides. TCRdb re-derived calls from the 5' RACE reads in MiXCR, one entry per CDR3 protein. The table records hundreds of thousands of distinct CDR3 sequences, 29% of them present only once. Healthy Russian Caucasian donors spanned ages roughly 6 to 100 years. RNA extraction gave at least 6 micrograms of total RNA per sample. This clonotype originated in an elderly woman in good health. The sample was blood.

CDR3: CASSLDPGARQRSKRYF. CDR3 DNA: TGTGCCAGCAGCTTAGATCCGGGGGCCCGACAGAGATCGAAGAGGTATTTT. The chain uses TRBV7-2 and TRBJ2-3; D may match TRBD1 or TRBD2 (6 bases each). Germline CDR1 is SGHTA and CDR2 is FQGNSA. V was shortened by 1 base and J by 14 bases, with 28 bases between the two germline ends. The CDR3 totals 17 residues.